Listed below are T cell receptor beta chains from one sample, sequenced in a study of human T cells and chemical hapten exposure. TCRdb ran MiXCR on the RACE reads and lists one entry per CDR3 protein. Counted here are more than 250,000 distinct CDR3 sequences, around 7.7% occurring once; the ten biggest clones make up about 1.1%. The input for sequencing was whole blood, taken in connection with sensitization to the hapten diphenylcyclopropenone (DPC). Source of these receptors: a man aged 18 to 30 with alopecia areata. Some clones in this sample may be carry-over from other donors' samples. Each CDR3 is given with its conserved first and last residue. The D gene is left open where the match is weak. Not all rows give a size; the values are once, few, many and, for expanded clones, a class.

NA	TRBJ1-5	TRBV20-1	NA	TGCAGTGCTAGAGATGGTGGGATGGCTCAGCCCCAGCATTTT	CSARDGGMAQPQHF
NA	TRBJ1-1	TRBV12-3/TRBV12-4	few	TGTGCCAGCAGTTGGGGCGGGACCCAGAACACTGAAGCTTTCTTT	CASSWGGTQNTEAFF
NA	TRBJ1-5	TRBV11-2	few	TGTGCCAGCACCCCGCAAGTGGGCCAAAGTCAGCCCCAGCATTTT	CASTPQVGQSQPQHF
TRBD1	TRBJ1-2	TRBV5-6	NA	TGTGCCAGCAGCGAACCAGGGGGTAGCTATGGCTACACCTTC	CASSEPGGSYGYTF
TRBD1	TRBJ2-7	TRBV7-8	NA	TGTGCCAGCAGCTTAGCGCCGGGACAGGGTCACCGCGAGCAGTACTTC	CASSLAPGQGHREQYF
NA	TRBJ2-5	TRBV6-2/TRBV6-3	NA	TGTGCCAGCAGGCGGACGGGGGAGACCCAGTACTTC	CASRRTGETQYF
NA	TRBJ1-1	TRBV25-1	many	TGTGCCAGCAGTGAAGGGGGGGTTGAAGCTTTCTTT	CASSEGGVEAFF
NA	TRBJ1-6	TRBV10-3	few	TGTGCCATCAGTGAGAGGCAGAACGATAATTCACCCCTCCACTTT	CAISERQNDNSPLHF
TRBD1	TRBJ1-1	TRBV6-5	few	TGTGCCAGCAAAAGGGGGACAGGGGACACTGAAGCTTTCTTT	CASKRGTGDTEAFF
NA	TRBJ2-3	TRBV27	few	TGTGCCAGCCTTACTCACTCCAGCGGTAGCACAGATACGCAGTATTTT	CASLTHSSGSTDTQYF
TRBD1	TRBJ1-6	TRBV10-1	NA	TGCGCCAGCAGTGGGACAGGGAATTCACCCCTCCACTTT	CASSGTGNSPLHF
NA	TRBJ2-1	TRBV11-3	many	TGTGCCAGCAGCTCCAGCTACAGTGACAGCACCTACAATGAGCAGTTCTTC	CASSSSYSDSTYNEQFF
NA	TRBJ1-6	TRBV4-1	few	TGCGCCAGCAGCAAAGGTTCACCCCTCCACTTT	CASSKGSPLHF
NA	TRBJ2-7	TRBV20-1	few	TGCAGTGCTAGCTCAAATCCCGGCGGTTACGAGCAGTACTTC	CSASSNPGGYEQYF
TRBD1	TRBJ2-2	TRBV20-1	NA	TGCAGTGCTAGAGCCGGGACAGGGTACGGGGAGCTGTTTTTT	CSARAGTGYGELFF
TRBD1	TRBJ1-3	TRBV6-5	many	TGTGCCAGCAGTTACGACAGGGGAATCTCTGGAAACACCATATATTTT	CASSYDRGISGNTIYF
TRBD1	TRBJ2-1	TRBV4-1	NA	TGCGCCAGCAGCCATCCCCGGGACAGGGTGTACAATGAGCAGTTCTTC	CASSHPRDRVYNEQFF
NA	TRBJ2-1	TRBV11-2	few	TGTGCCAGCAGCCGTCCTTACAGGAGCTCCTACAATGAGCAGTTCTTC	CASSRPYRSSYNEQFF
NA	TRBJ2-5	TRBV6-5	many	TGTGCCAGCAGTTACTCCTGGGGGGTGGGAGAGACCCAGTACTTC	CASSYSWGVGETQYF
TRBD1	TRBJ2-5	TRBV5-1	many	TGCGCCAGCAGCTTACTGGACAGGGGGCTGCAAGAGACCCAGTACTTC	CASSLLDRGLQETQYF
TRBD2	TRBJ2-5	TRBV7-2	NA	TGTGCCAGCAGCCAGGGACTAGCGCAAGAGACCCAGTACTTC	CASSQGLAQETQYF
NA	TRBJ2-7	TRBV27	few	TGTGCCAGCAGTTTAGTGTCCAGGGACGAGCAGTACTTC	CASSLVSRDEQYF
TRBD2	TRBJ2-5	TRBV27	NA	TGTGCCAGCCGGCTAGCGGGGGATCAAGAGACCCAGTACTTC	CASRLAGDQETQYF
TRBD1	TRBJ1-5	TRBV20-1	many	TGCAGTGCTAGAGGACCGGGACAGAATCAGCCCCAGCATTTT	CSARGPGQNQPQHF
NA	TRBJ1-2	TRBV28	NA	TGTGCCAGCAGTCTCCTCGGCAGGGCCTCTAACTATGGCTACACCTTC	CASSLLGRASNYGYTF
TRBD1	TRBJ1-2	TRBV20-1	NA	TGCAGTGCTAGAGATAACAGGGGTTATGGCTACACCTTC	CSARDNRGYGYTF
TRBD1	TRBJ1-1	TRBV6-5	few	TGTGCCAGCAGTCCGGGACAGGGTTATATGAACACTGAAGCTTTCTTT	CASSPGQGYMNTEAFF
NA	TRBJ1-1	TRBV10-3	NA	TGTGCCATCAGCACAGCGAACACTGAAGCTTTCTTT	CAISTANTEAFF
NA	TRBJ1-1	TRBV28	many	TGTGCCAGCAGTTTAAGTTTCATGAACACTGAAGCTTTCTTT	CASSLSFMNTEAFF
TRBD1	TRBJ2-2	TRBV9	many	TGTGCCAGCAGGTCAGGGGGCCGTGGCACCGGGGAGCTGTTTTTT	CASRSGGRGTGELFF
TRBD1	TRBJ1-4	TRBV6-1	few	TGTGCCAGCAGAATCCAGGGGGGGATTGAAAAACTGTTTTTT	CASRIQGGIEKLFF
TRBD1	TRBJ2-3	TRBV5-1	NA	TGCGCCAGCAGCTTGGTGGGACAGGGTGCGGGCACAGATACGCAGTATTTT	CASSLVGQGAGTDTQYF
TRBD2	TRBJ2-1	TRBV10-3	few	TGTGCCATCAGTGCCGGGACTAGTATGAATGAGCAGTTCTTC	CAISAGTSMNEQFF
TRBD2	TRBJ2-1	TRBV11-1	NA	TGTGCCAGCAGCTTAGGACTAGCGGGAGAAGTTTTGGGTGAGCAGTTCTTC	CASSLGLAGEVLGEQFF
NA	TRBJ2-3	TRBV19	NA	TGTGCCAGTAGTACGAAGGGACTGGGCACAGATACGCAGTATTTT	CASSTKGLGTDTQYF
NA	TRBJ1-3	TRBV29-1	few	TGCAGCGTTGCCAAGAGCTCTGGAAACACCATATATTTT	CSVAKSSGNTIYF
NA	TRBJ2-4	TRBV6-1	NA	TGTGCCAGCAGCGTTGGGGCAGGGGTTCCAGCCAAAAACATTCAGTACTTC	CASSVGAGVPAKNIQYF
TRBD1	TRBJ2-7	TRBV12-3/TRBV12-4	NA	TGTGCCAGCAGTCCAGCTGAATCGACAGGGAGCGAGCAGTACTTC	CASSPAESTGSEQYF
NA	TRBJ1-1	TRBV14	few	TGTGCCAGCAGCCCTCACGTAAACACTGAAGCTTTCTTT	CASSPHVNTEAFF
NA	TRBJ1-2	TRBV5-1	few	TGCGCCAGCAGCTTCGGGGACCCGTCCTATGGCTACACCTTC	CASSFGDPSYGYTF
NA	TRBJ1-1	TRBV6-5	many	TGTGCCAGCAGTAAGCGAGACAGGTCTGAAGCTTTCTTT	CASSKRDRSEAFF
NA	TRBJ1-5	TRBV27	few	TGTGCCAGCAGTCCGACCGTGGAGGATCCCCCCCGGCCCCAGCATTTT	CASSPTVEDPPRPQHF
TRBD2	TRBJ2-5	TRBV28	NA	TGTGCCAGCAGTTTTACTAGCGGGGGGGCAGAGACCCAGTACTTC	CASSFTSGGAETQYF
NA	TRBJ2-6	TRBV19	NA	TGTGCCAGTAGTAAGGGGTCCTTCTCTGGGGCCAACGTCCTGACTTTC	CASSKGSFSGANVLTF
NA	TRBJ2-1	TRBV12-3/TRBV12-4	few	TGTGCCAGCGCAGGCAGGAACCCAATCAGCAATGAGCAGTTCTTC	CASAGRNPISNEQFF
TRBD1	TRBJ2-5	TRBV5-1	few	TGCGCCAGCAGGGACAGGGTTCACCAAGAGACCCAGTACTTC	CASRDRVHQETQYF
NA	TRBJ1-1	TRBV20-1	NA	TGCAGTGCTAGACGTCTCAATGCTGAAGCTTTCTTT	CSARRLNAEAFF
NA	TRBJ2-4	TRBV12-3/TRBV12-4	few	TGTGCCAGCAGCTCTGGACCGTCGCTAGCCAAAAACATTCAGTACTTC	CASSSGPSLAKNIQYF
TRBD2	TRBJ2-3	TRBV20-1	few	TGCAGTGCTGAGAGCCAGCGGGGGGTCACAGATACGCAGTATTTT	CSAESQRGVTDTQYF
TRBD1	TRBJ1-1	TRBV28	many	TGTGCCAGCAGACTTACCCGGAGGAGACAGGGGAGAACTGAAGCTTTCTTT	CASRLTRRRQGRTEAFF
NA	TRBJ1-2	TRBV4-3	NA	TGCGCCAGCAGCCGGGGGCACGGAGCTAACTATGGCTACACCTTC	CASSRGHGANYGYTF
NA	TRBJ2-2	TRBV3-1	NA	TGTGCCAGCAGCCTCAGTGGGATTAACACCGGGGAGCTGTTTTTT	CASSLSGINTGELFF
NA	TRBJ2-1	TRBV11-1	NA	TGTGCCAGCAGCCGCAGTCTTGGGGGCCTGAACAATGAGCAGTTCTTC	CASSRSLGGLNNEQFF
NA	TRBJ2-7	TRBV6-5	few	TGTGCCAGCAGTTTCGGACCCCGGAGCTCCTACGAGCAGTACTTC	CASSFGPRSSYEQYF
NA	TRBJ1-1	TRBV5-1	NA	TGCGCCAGCAGCGGGATGGTGAACACTGAAGCTTTCTTT	CASSGMVNTEAFF
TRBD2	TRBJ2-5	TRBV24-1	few	TGTGCCACCAGTGATTTGCTCGCGGGGGGTTGGGAGACCCAGTACTTC	CATSDLLAGGWETQYF
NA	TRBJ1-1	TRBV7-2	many	TGTGCCAGCAGCTTAGAAGGGGTCCGGACTTTCTTT	CASSLEGVRTFF
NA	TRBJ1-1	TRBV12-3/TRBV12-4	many	TGTGCCAGCAGTTTGGGTGGGTCCGAGACTTTCTTT	CASSLGGSETFF